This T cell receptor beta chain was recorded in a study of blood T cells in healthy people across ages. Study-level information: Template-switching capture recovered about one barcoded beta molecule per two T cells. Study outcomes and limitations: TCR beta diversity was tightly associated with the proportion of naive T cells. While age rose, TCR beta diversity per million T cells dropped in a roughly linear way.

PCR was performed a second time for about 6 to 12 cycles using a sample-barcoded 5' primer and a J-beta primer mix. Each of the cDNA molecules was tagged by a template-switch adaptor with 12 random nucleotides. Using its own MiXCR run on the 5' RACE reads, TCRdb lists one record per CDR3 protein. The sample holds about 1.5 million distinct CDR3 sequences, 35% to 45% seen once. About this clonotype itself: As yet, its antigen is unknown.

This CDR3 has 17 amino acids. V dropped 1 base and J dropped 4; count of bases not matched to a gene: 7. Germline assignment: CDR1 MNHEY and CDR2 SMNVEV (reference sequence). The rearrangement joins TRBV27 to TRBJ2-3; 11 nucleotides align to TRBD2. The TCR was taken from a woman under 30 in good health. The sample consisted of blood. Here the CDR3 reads CASSLWRLAGGSDTQYF. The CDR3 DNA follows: TGTGCCAGCAGTTTATGGCGCCTAGCGGGAGGATCAGATACGCAGTATTTT.